These T cell receptor beta chains were read from a single sample in a study of blood T cell repertoires in COVID-19. Only in-frame clones appear in the TCRdb table, and some are missing; sequencing was by immunoSEQ multiplex PCR. The table shows 200,000 to 250,000 clones, with approximately 85% occurring only once. Sample: peripheral blood. The receptors originated from a man aged 50 to 60 with COVID-19, enrolled during active disease. CDR3s include the opening cysteine and the closing phenylalanine or tryptophan. The order of the fields is D gene, clone size, J gene, V gene, CDR3 DNA, CDR3 protein. D genes are given only for firm matches. Rows may omit the clone size; those that give it use once, few, many or a size class.

>.|.|TRBJ2-7|TRBV5-1
TGCGCCAGCAGCTTGGCCAGTAGCATCGACGAGCAGTACTTC
CASSLASSIDEQYF
>TRBD1|once|TRBJ2-7|TRBV6-5
TGTGCCAGCAGTCATTACAGGGGTGTCGAGCAGTACTTC
CASSHYRGVEQYF
>.|.|TRBJ1-2|TRBV5-1
TGCGCCAGCAGCTTACAGGGCAACGGCTACACCTTC
CASSLQGNGYTF
>TRBD2|.|TRBJ2-4|TRBV3-1/TRBV3-2
TGTGCCAGCAGCCAAGATTGGGCTAGCGGGGCCTATACCAAAAACATTCAGTACTTC
CASSQDWASGAYTKNIQYF
>TRBD1|.|TRBJ2-1|TRBV18
TGTGCCAGCTCACCAAAGGCGGGACAGGGCTCCTACAATGAGCAGTTCTTC
CASSPKAGQGSYNEQFF
>TRBD1|.|TRBJ1-6|TRBV14
TGTGCCAGCAGCCAGAGCAGGGGGCGCGATAATTCACCCCTCCACTTT
CASSQSRGRDNSPLHF
>.|few|TRBJ1-4|TRBV2
TGTGCCAGCACCTTGGGGAGGGGGGGTATTCTGTTTTTT
CASTLGRGGILFF
>TRBD1|.|TRBJ1-1|TRBV5-1
TGCGCCAGCAGCTTGGGGACAGGGGGATTAAACACTGAAGCTTTCTTT
CASSLGTGGLNTEAFF
>.|once|TRBJ2-2|TRBV6-6
TGTGCCAGCAGTTACGCCCCGGCCGGGGAGCTGTTTTTT
CASSYAPAGELFF
>.|.|TRBJ2-7|TRBV19
TGTGCCAGTAGTTCAGGGTTCTACGAGCAGTACTTC
CASSSGFYEQYF
>TRBD2|.|TRBJ2-7|TRBV18
TGTGCCAGCTCACCGACCGCCACTAGCGGGGGGTACGAGCAGTACTTC
CASSPTATSGGYEQYF
>TRBD2|.|TRBJ2-1|TRBV5-4
TGTGCCAGCAGCCTAAAGACTAGCGGAACCAGAAATGAGCAGTTCTTC
CASSLKTSGTRNEQFF
>.|.|TRBJ1-3|TRBV4-1
TGCGCCAGCAGCCAAGCGTTGGTGAGCTCTGGAAACACCATATATTTT
CASSQALVSSGNTIYF
>.|.|TRBJ1-5|TRBV6-1
TGTGCCAGCAGTGAAGATAGGACAAACTATAGCAATCAGCCCCAGCATTTT
CASSEDRTNYSNQPQHF
>.|.|TRBJ2-2|TRBV3-1/TRBV3-2
TGTGCCAGCAGCCAAGAGGGGCAGATGAACACCGGGGAGCTGTTTTTT
CASSQEGQMNTGELFF
>.|.|TRBJ2-6|TRBV7-9
TGTGCCAGCAGCCGAACAGCTTCTGGGGCCAACGTCCTGACTTTC
CASSRTASGANVLTF
>TRBD1|.|TRBJ2-4|TRBV5-5
TGTGCCAGCAGCTTGGACAGGGGAAAAAACATTCAGTACTTC
CASSLDRGKNIQYF
>.|.|TRBJ2-2|TRBV19
TGTGCCAGTAGTATATTAGCCCACAGGGCCGGGGAGCTGTTTTTT
CASSILAHRAGELFF
>TRBD1|.|TRBJ2-7|TRBV4-3
TGCGCCAGCAGCCAAGGCCCTCCCAGGACAGGGCTGTACGAGCAGTACTTC
CASSQGPPRTGLYEQYF
>.|.|TRBJ1-5|TRBV6-5
TGTGCCAGCAGGTGGGAGGGCTCCGCAACAAAGCCCCAGCATTTT
CASRWEGSATKPQHF
>.|.|TRBJ2-3|TRBV14
TGTGCCAGCAGCCAATTCGGGGGGCAGTTGGGTACGCAGTATTTT
CASSQFGGQLGTQYF
>.|.|TRBJ2-7|TRBV20-1
TGCAGTGCTAGCGACTTCTACGAGCAGTACTTC
CSASDFYEQYF
>.|.|TRBJ2-1|TRBV5-1
TGCGCCAGCAGCTTGGCTCCAGGGATCAATGAGCAGTTCTTC
CASSLAPGINEQFF
>TRBD2|.|TRBJ2-3|TRBV6-6
TGTGCCAGCCTCGGGGGGGGGATGGCGCAGTATTTT
CASLGGGMAQYF
>TRBD2|.|TRBJ2-7|TRBV6-6
TGTGCCAGCAGTTACACCCGACTAGCGGACTCCTACGAGCAGTACTTC
CASSYTRLADSYEQYF
>TRBD1|.|TRBJ2-7|TRBV5-5
TGTGCCAGCCGAATACAGGGGTCCTACGAGCAGTACTTC
CASRIQGSYEQYF
>TRBD1|.|TRBJ2-7|TRBV6-5
TGTGCCAGCGGCAGGGGACAGCGGAGCTCCTACGAGCAGTACTTC
CASGRGQRSSYEQYF
>TRBD2|.|TRBJ2-1|TRBV5-4
TGTGCCAGCAGCCCCCAATCCGGGACTAGATACAATGAGCAGTTCTTC
CASSPQSGTRYNEQFF
>.|.|TRBJ2-3|TRBV6-5
TGTGCCAGCAGTTCCGGGGTAGCGGTGGGTGCAGATACGCAGTATTTT
CASSSGVAVGADTQYF
>TRBD1|few|TRBJ1-1|TRBV7-9
TGTGCCAGCAGCCGGGACAGACCTGAAGCTTTCTTT
CASSRDRPEAFF
>TRBD1|.|TRBJ2-2|TRBV4-1
TGCGCCAGCAGCTCGACAGGGGCCGGGGAGCTGTTTTTT
CASSSTGAGELFF
>TRBD2|.|TRBJ2-5|TRBV19
TGTGCCAGTAGTTTCCGGGAGGAATTAGCCCAGTACTTC
CASSFREELAQYF
>TRBD2|.|TRBJ2-7|TRBV27
TGTGCCAGCAGACTAGCGGGTGCCTACGAGCAGTACTTC
CASRLAGAYEQYF
>TRBD1|.|TRBJ1-5|TRBV2
TGTGCCAGCAGTCAAACGTACAGGGGCGATCAGCCCCAGCATTTT
CASSQTYRGDQPQHF
>TRBD2|.|TRBJ2-3|TRBV6-5
TGTGCCAGCGGGAGGGGCGGGGCGTTCACAGATACGCAGTATTTT
CASGRGGAFTDTQYF
>.|.|TRBJ1-1|TRBV6-5
TGTGCCAGCAGTTATGGGGCCGGGGCTTTCTTT
CASSYGAGAFF
>TRBD1|.|TRBJ1-2|TRBV7-8
TGTGCCAGCAGCCCGGGACAGGAGAGCTATGGCTACACCTTC
CASSPGQESYGYTF
>TRBD1|.|TRBJ2-7|TRBV7-6
TGTGCCAGCAGCGGACGGACAGGGATCTACGAGCAGTACTTC
CASSGRTGIYEQYF
>TRBD2|.|TRBJ2-2|TRBV18
TGTGCCAGCTCACCCCCAGCTAGCGGGACTACCGGGGAGCTGTTTTTT
CASSPPASGTTGELFF
>.|.|TRBJ1-5|TRBV4-3
TGCGCCAGCAGCCAGTACAGGGAGGGACAGCCCCAGCATTTT
CASSQYREGQPQHF
>.|once|TRBJ2-7|TRBV5-1
TGCGCCAGCAGCTTGGAGGAGGGTATGACCTACGAGCAGTACTTC
CASSLEEGMTYEQYF
>TRBD2|.|TRBJ2-7|TRBV5-6
TGTGCCAGCAGTCCCGGACTAGCGGGGGGAAGCTCCTACGAGCAGTACTTC
CASSPGLAGGSSYEQYF
>.|.|TRBJ2-7|TRBV7-9
TGTGCCAGCAGCTTGAGCTACGAGCAGTACTTC
CASSLSYEQYF
>TRBD2|.|TRBJ2-3|TRBV9
TGTGCCAGCAGTCGAACTAGCGGGGGGGCCCTGGGGCCAGATACGCAGTATTTT
CASSRTSGGALGPDTQYF
>TRBD1|.|TRBJ1-6|TRBV5-6
TGTGCCAGCAGCCCCCGGGACAGGGGGCATCTCCTCCACTTT
CASSPRDRGHLLHF
>TRBD1|.|TRBJ2-7|TRBV6-6
TGTGCCAGCAGTAATCCGGGACAGAACTACGAGCAGTACTTC
CASSNPGQNYEQYF
>.|.|TRBJ1-6|TRBV4-1
TGCGCCAGCAGCCAAGAAGAGGGGAGGGCCTATAATTCACCCCTCCACTTT
CASSQEEGRAYNSPLHF
>TRBD2|.|TRBJ2-2|TRBV7-3
TGTGCCAGCAGCACCAGGGAGGGCACCGGGGAGCTGTTTTTT
CASSTREGTGELFF
>.|.|TRBJ2-1|TRBV27
TGTGCCAGCAGTTTACCTACTAGCCGTGAGCAGTTCTTC
CASSLPTSREQFF
>.|once|TRBJ1-4|TRBV18
TGTGCCAGCTCACCCGACAGAAGAATTACAACTAATGAAAAACTGTTTTTT
CASSPDRRITTNEKLFF
>TRBD1|.|TRBJ1-2|TRBV7-2
TGTGCCAGCAGCTCCACAGGGACAGATTCCTATGGCTACACCTTC
CASSSTGTDSYGYTF
>TRBD2|.|TRBJ2-1|TRBV19
TGTGCCAGTAGCCACGGACTAGCGGCTAATGAGCAGTTCTTC
CASSHGLAANEQFF
>TRBD1|.|TRBJ1-1|TRBV7-9
TGTGCCAGCAGCTTGGGTCAGGGGGCCCTGAACACTGAAGCTTTCTTT
CASSLGQGALNTEAFF
>.|.|TRBJ2-5|TRBV6-5
TGTGCCAGCAGTTACTCGAATCCGGAAGAGACCCAGTACTTC
CASSYSNPEETQYF
>TRBD1|.|TRBJ2-3|TRBV14
TGTGCCAGCAGCCAAGGGGACAGGGTACCAGATACGCAGTATTTT
CASSQGDRVPDTQYF
>.|.|TRBJ2-2|TRBV28
TGTGCCAGCAGTTTCCAGAACACCGGGGAGCTGTTTTTT
CASSFQNTGELFF
>TRBD1|.|TRBJ1-2|TRBV6-5
TGTGCCAGCAGTTTAGGACAGGGCGTACCCTATGGCTACACCTTC
CASSLGQGVPYGYTF
>TRBD1|.|TRBJ1-6|TRBV3-1/TRBV3-2
TGTGCCAGCAGCCAAGTCCTTTCCAAGGCAGGGGGCTCTAATTCACCCCTCCACTTT
CASSQVLSKAGGSNSPLHF